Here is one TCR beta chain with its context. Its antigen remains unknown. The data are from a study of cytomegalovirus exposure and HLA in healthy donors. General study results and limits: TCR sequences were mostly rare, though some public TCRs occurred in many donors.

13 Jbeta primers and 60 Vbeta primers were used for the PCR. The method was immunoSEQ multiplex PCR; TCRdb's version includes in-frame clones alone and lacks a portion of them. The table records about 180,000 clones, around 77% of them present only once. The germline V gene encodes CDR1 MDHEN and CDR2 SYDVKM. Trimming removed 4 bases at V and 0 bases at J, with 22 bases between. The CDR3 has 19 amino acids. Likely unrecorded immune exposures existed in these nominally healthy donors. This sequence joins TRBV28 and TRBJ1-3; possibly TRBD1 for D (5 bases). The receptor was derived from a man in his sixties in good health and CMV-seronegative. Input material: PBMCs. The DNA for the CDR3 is TGTGCCAGCAGTTCAAAACGTGGCAGGGCAACTTACTCTGGAAACACCATATATTTT. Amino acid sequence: CASSSKRGRATYSGNTIYF.